These 7 T cell receptor beta chains were sequenced from one sample in a study of CD8+ T cells in alopecia areata. On the basis of CD4, CD8alpha, NKG2D, NKG2ACE and other markers, pooled cutaneous lymph node cells were sorted. RNA extraction and reverse transcription yielded cDNA as sequencing template. Sequencing used immunoSEQ multiplex PCR; TCRdb keeps in-frame clones, though not all of them. Captured here are 270,000 or so clones, none seen once; the top ten comprise 1.2%. Sequences were obtained from CD4+ T cells sorted from a lymph node. These receptors were obtained from a C3H/HeJ mouse with alopecia areata. MHC haplotype of the strain: H2-k.

This clone came up a few times. All gene names here are mouse names. The read ends 4 residues shy of where the CDR3 ends; the end is completed using the germline J gene. The gene calls are TRBV14 and TRBJ1-1; D is ambiguous. Trimming shortened V by 2 bases and J by 1 base, and 3 bases separated the two germline ends. CDR3 length equals 12 residues. Germline V gene data show CDR1 as SGHDT and CDR2 as FRDEAV. This CDR3 reads CASSLGNTEVFF. Partial CDR3 DNA: TGTGCCAGCAGTTTAGGGAACACA.

As to this clone: All gene names here are mouse names. The read ends 4 residues before the CDR3 terminus; that terminus is restored from the germline J gene. The V call is TRBV13-3, the J call TRBJ2-4; D might be TRBD1 (5 bases). The length of the CDR3 is 14 residues. Germline V lookup: CDR1 NNHDY, CDR2 SYVADS. The CDR3 protein is CASSDAETENTLYF. Partial CDR3 DNA: TGTGCCAGCAGTGATGCTGAGACAGAAAAC.

In its sample, this clone was seen a few times. This may be a read error: a much more frequent sequence differs by one nucleotide. The gene names here belong to mouse. From the germline J gene comes the end of the CDR3, since the read stops 4 residues before it. This sample includes further DNA sequences coding for the same CDR3. This rearrangement joins TRBV19 to TRBJ2-2; 7 positions agree with TRBD1. V was pared by 5 bases and J by 0 bases, with 4 bases of the junction left unmatched. CDR1 is FNHDT, CDR2 SITEND, per germline (reference sequence). This CDR3 has 15 amino acids. The CDR3 bases that were read are TGTGCCAGCAGCCCGGGGACAGCAAACACCGGG. The encoded protein is CASSPGTANTG. The full CDR3 is CASSPGTANTGQLYF.

Regarding this clone: All gene names here are mouse names. The sequence runs out 4 residues before the end of the CDR3; the remainder is reconstructed from the germline J gene. V and J are TRBV5 and TRBJ2-1; a possible D gene is TRBD1 (6 bases). Germline V CDR1 and CDR2: LGHNA, YNLKQL (reference sequence). This CDR3 comprises 14 residues. The V end was cut by 1 base, the J end by 6 bases, with 10 bases between. CDR3 DNA (partial): TGTGCCAGCAGCCAAGTCAGGGGAGGTGCT. It translates to CASSQVRGGA. The complete CDR3 reads CASSQVRGGAEQFF.

With regard to this clone: The gene symbols are mouse symbols. The sequenced fragment ends 4 residues before the CDR3 boundary, so the rest is inferred from the germline J gene. The rearrangement joins TRBV5 to TRBJ1-1; possible D gene TRBD1, 5 bases. The CDR3 covers 13 residues. Germline assignment: CDR1 LGHNA and CDR2 YNLKQL (reference sequence). CDR3 loop: CASSQDWGGEVFF. The covered CDR3 bases are TGTGCCAGCAGCCAAGACTGGGGGGGA.

In its sample, this clone was seen a few times. Genes here carry mouse names. In the same sample, other DNA sequences code for this CDR3. The sequenced CDR3 bases are TGTGCCAGCAGTAGAGGGGGCTAT. It yields the protein CASSRGGY. The complete CDR3 sequence is CASSRGGYEQYF. The rearrangement links TRBV19 to TRBJ2-7, with D possibly matching TRBD1 (6 bases). The read stops 4 residues short of the end of the CDR3; the missing end is completed from the germline J gene. This CDR3 comprises 12 residues. The V end was cut by 3 bases, the J end by 3 bases, with 7 bases between. Germline V gives CDR1 FNHDT, CDR2 SITEND (reference sequence).

The table lists this clone with a few counts. Gene names are the mouse ones. The read ends 4 residues shy of where the CDR3 ends; the end is completed using the germline J gene. This sequence joins TRBV17 and TRBJ2-4; TRBD2 might be the D (5 bases). Germline loops: CDR1 MNHDT, CDR2 YYDKIL. The CDR3 extends over 13 amino acids. V lost 3 bases, J lost 1 base, and 5 bases lay in between. CDR3 protein: CASSSWGQNTLYF. The sequenced part of the CDR3 DNA is TGTGCTAGCAGTAGCTGGGGTCAAAAC.